Presented here are 30 T cell receptor beta chains from one specimen sequenced in a study of blood T cell repertoires in COVID-19. Assay: immunoSEQ multiplex PCR; the TCRdb copy retains only in-frame clones and omits some. The top ten clones hold more than 15% of a sample with roughly 100,000 clones, approximately 79% of them seen once. Sequencing was done on a sample of peripheral blood. The receptor source for this set is a woman older than 75 with active or convalescent COVID-19.

This clone was seen only a few times. This sequence joins TRBV11-2 and TRBJ2-7; 13 bases align to TRBD2. V lost 5 bases and J lost 3; bases outside the gene matches: 4. Germline CDR1 and CDR2: SGHAT and FQNNGV. The CDR3 runs to 15 residues. The CDR3 sequence: CASSPGLAGNYEQYF. CDR3 bases: TGTGCCAGCAGCCCGGGACTAGCGGGAAACTACGAGCAGTACTTC.

The chain combines TRBV7-9 with TRBJ1-1, with 9 positions matching TRBD1. CDR3 length equals 15 residues. The ends lost 2 bases at V and 5 bases at J; junction bases unmatched: 6. The germline V gene encodes CDR1 SEHNR and CDR2 FQNEAQ (reference sequence). The CDR3 loop reads CASSLLVGQGTEAFF. The CDR3 region has the DNA TGTGCCAGCAGCTTATTGGTGGGACAGGGAACTGAAGCTTTCTTT.

The rearrangement links TRBV9 to TRBJ2-1; 7 bases line up with TRBD2. Germline assignment: CDR1 SGDLS and CDR2 YYNGEE. With 0 bases clipped from V and 9 bases from J, the junction kept 9 bases outside the gene matches. The CDR3 consists of 15 residues. DNA for the CDR3: TGTGCCAGCAGCGTAGTCGGGGGAGGGCCTTTTGAGCAGTTCTTC. Its translation: CASSVVGGGPFEQFF. Variable domain in full (rest from reference TRBV9 and TRBJ2-1): DSGVTQTPKHLITATGQRVTLRCSPRSGDLSVYWYQQSLDQGLQFLIQYYNGEERAKGNILERFSAQQFPDLHSELNLSSLELGDSALYFCASSVVGGGPFEQFFGPGTRLTVL.

This rearrangement joins TRBV5-5 to TRBJ1-3; D remains unclear. V lost 7 bases and J 2 bases, leaving 13 bases between the germline ends. The CDR3 sequence is 14 residues long. Germline-derived CDR1 and CDR2 are SGHKS and YYEKEE (reference sequence). The CDR3 protein is CASSQVDPGNTIYF. In DNA form, the CDR3 reads TGTGCCAGCTCCCAGGTCGACCCTGGAAACACCATATATTTT.

This clone occurred a few times. The rearrangement joins TRBV3-1 (or the pseudogene TRBV3-2) to TRBJ2-3, with D hard to call. The CDR3 sequence is 16 residues long. Germline V gene sequence: CDR1 LGHDT, CDR2 YNNKEL (reference sequence). V was cut by 3 bases and J by 2 bases, with 15 bases left in between. CDR3 sequence reads: CASSHQYLTPTDTQYF. As DNA, the CDR3 is TGTGCCAGCAGCCATCAATATCTAACCCCCACAGATACGCAGTATTTT.

This sequence joins TRBV18 and TRBJ1-1; no reliable D call. V gave up 0 bases and J gave up 1 base, with 9 bases separating them. CDR1 is KGHSH, CDR2 LQKENI, per germline. CDR3 length equals 15 residues. The CDR3 DNA follows: TGTGCCAGCTCACCACCTAGCCATCCGAACACTGAAGCTTTCTTT. Translating gives CASSPPSHPNTEAFF.

V is TRBV7-9 and J is TRBJ2-3; 7 bases align to TRBD1. The ends lost 3 bases at V and 1 base at J; junction bases unmatched: 4. The length of the CDR3 is 15 residues. The V gene's germline CDR1 is SEHNR and CDR2 FQNEAQ (reference sequence). CDR3 amino acids: CASSFTGTGTDTQYF. CDR3 DNA: TGTGCCAGCAGCTTCACCGGGACAGGCACAGATACGCAGTATTTT.

The chain carries TRBV7-2 and TRBJ2-3; 10 bases fit TRBD1. V shed 4 bases and J 6 bases; nucleotides not matched to a gene: 4. Germline V gene lookup returns CDR1 SGHTA and CDR2 FQGNSA. The CDR3 sequence is 14 residues long. The CDR3 region has the DNA TGTGCCAGCAGCTCGACAGGGGGCTCGGATACGCAGTATTTT. It translates to CASSSTGGSDTQYF. The variable domain in full, with the rest retrieved from reference TRBV7-2 and TRBJ2-3, is GAGVSQSPSNKVTEKGKDVELRCDPISGHTALYWYRQSLGQGLEFLIYFQGNSAPDKSGLPSDRFSAERTGGSVSTLTIQRTQQEDSAVYLCASSSTGGSDTQYFGPGTRLTVL.

In its sample, this clone was seen a few times. The chain combines TRBV4-2 with TRBJ2-1, with 10 bases lining up with TRBD2. V was clipped by 3 bases and J by 6 bases; unmatched bases: 11. The CDR3 totals 17 residues. Germline V gene lookup returns CDR1 LGHNA and CDR2 YNFKEQ. In DNA, the CDR3 is TGTGCCAGCAGCCAGCCGGGAGCGGGAGGGTCCGTCAATGAGCAGTTCTTC. This gives the protein CASSQPGAGGSVNEQFF.

The chain uses TRBV5-1 and TRBJ2-7, with D uncertain. CDR3 length: 14 amino acids. V gave up 0 bases and J gave up 2 bases, with 9 bases separating them. The germline V gene encodes CDR1 SGHRS and CDR2 YFSETQ. CDR3 coding DNA: TGCGCCAGCAGCTTGGGTGTTGGCCCCTACGAGCAGTACTTC. Protein sequence: CASSLGVGPYEQYF.

This clone showed up just once. The CDR3: CASRGDGGREKLFF. The CDR3 region has the DNA TGTGCCAGTAGAGGGGACGGTGGGAGGGAAAAACTGTTTTTT. The chain has TRBV19 and TRBJ1-4; TRBD1 might be the D (5 bases). Germline lookup yields CDR1 LNHDA and CDR2 SQIVND (reference sequence). V was cut by 6 bases and J by 8 bases, with 16 bases left in between. The CDR3 has 14 residues.

This chain uses TRBV11-1 with TRBJ1-6, with 11 bases matching TRBD1. Germline lookup yields CDR1 SGHAT and CDR2 FQDESV (reference sequence). The CDR3 has 14 residues. With V trimmed by 6 bases and J by 15 bases, 10 bases remained unmatched. For the CDR3, the DNA is TGTGCCAGCAGACGGACAGGGGGCGATTCAGGCCTCCACTTT. Protein: CASRRTGGDSGLHF.

There are a few counts of this clone. V and J are TRBV2 and TRBJ1-1; 8 bases align to TRBD1. This CDR3 is built from 15 residues. In germline, CDR1 is SNHLY, CDR2 FYNNEI. J lost 4 bases, V lost 10 bases, and 14 bases had no gene match. CDR3 coding DNA: TGTGCCACGACGAAGGACAGGGATCACGCCACTGAAGCTTTCTTT. Protein: CATTKDRDHATEAFF.

This chain links TRBV6-5 with TRBJ1-6, with D hard to call. V was trimmed by 4 bases and J by 5 bases, leaving 6 bases between them. Germline V gene sequence: CDR1 MNHEY, CDR2 SVGAGI. CDR3 length: 13 residues. CDR3 protein: CASSFENNSPLHF. DNA for the CDR3: TGTGCCAGCAGTTTCGAGAATAATTCACCCCTCCACTTT.

The CDR3 here is CASSSGVSRAGSYNEQFF. The CDR3 DNA reads TGCGCCAGCAGCTCAGGGGTCTCGCGGGCGGGCTCCTACAATGAGCAGTTCTTC. The V gene is TRBV5-1, the J gene TRBJ2-1, with D tentatively TRBD1 (6 bases). Germline loops: CDR1 SGHRS, CDR2 YFSETQ. This CDR3 is built from 18 residues. Deletions cut 3 bases from V and 0 bases from J, with 19 bases between.

The chain couples TRBV11-2 to TRBJ1-2, with TRBD1 matching 7 bases. The CDR3 consists of 15 residues. Trimming took 5 bases from V and 2 from J; bases not matched to a gene: 8. CDR1 and CDR2 from the germline V gene are SGHAT and FQNNGV. The CDR3 sequence: CASSTNRGDNYGYTF. As DNA, the CDR3 is TGTGCCAGCAGCACCAACAGGGGAGACAACTATGGCTACACCTTC.

The rearrangement joins TRBV5-1 to TRBJ1-1, with D uncertain. The CDR3 sequence is 13 residues long. Germline CDR1 and CDR2: SGHRS and YFSETQ. V was trimmed by 4 bases and J by 6 bases, leaving 13 bases between them. CDR3 DNA sequence: TGCGCCAGCAGCAACGCCGAAGAGGCTGAAGCTTTCTTT. Its translation is CASSNAEEAEAFF. Full variable domain (outside the CDR3, taken from reference TRBV5-1 and TRBJ1-1): KAGVTQTPRYLIKTRGQQVTLSCSPISGHRSVSWYQQTPGQGLQFLFEYFSETQRNKGNFPGRFSGRQFSNSRSEMNVSTLELGDSALYLCASSNAEEAEAFFGQGTRLTVV.

This clone was seen only a few times. This chain connects TRBV11-2 to TRBJ2-7; possibly TRBD2 for D (6 bases). V was cut by 2 bases and J by 3 bases, with 11 bases left in between. Germline assignment: CDR1 SGHAT and CDR2 FQNNGV. The CDR3 totals 14 residues. CDR3 DNA: TGTGCCAGCAGCTTAAGCGACGGGAGCTACGAGCAGTACTTC. Translating it yields CASSLSDGSYEQYF.

The chain couples TRBV4-1 to TRBJ1-4; 9 bases match TRBD1. The CDR3 is 16 residues long. Trimming took 3 bases from V and 6 from J; bases not matched to a gene: 8. In germline, CDR1 is MGHRA, CDR2 YSYEKL. CDR3 in DNA: TGCGCCAGCAGCCAGGGAAATCGGGACAGGGATGAAAAACTGTTTTTT. Translated, it gives CASSQGNRDRDEKLFF.

V is TRBV5-6 and J is TRBJ2-7, with D perhaps matching TRBD1 (5 bases). This CDR3 spans 15 amino acids. Trimming removed 2 bases from V and 2 bases from J, with 14 bases in between. CDR1 SGHDT and CDR2 YYEEEE come from the germline V gene. The CDR3 coding sequence is TGTGCCAGCAGCTTAGGGGCTTACTCCCCCTACGAGCAGTACTTC. It is translated as CASSLGAYSPYEQYF.

This sequence joins TRBV19 and TRBJ1-1, with 8 bases lining up with TRBD1. Unmatched junction bases numbered 6, after V lost 8 bases and J lost 1 base. CDR3 size: 14 residues. CDR1 LNHDA and CDR2 SQIVND come from the germline V gene (reference sequence). The CDR3 region has the DNA TGTGCCAGTTGGACAGGGACTCGGAACACTGAAGCTTTCTTT. Encoded protein: CASWTGTRNTEAFF.

The sample holds a few counts of this clone. The rearrangement links TRBV28 to TRBJ1-2; unclear D gene. From germline, CDR1 is MDHEN and CDR2 SYDVKM. The CDR3 has 12 residues. V was pared by 7 bases and J by 8 bases, with 14 bases between. The CDR3: CASTAGWKGYTF. CDR3 coding DNA: TGTGCCAGCACGGCGGGGTGGAAGGGCTACACCTTC.

The chain uses TRBV21-1 and TRBJ1-5. TRBV21-1 is assigned pseudogene status. This CDR3 comprises 19 residues. The CDR3 nucleotides are TGTGCCAGCAGCAATAGAACGACGGGAGGGCCCGGGAGCAATCAGCCCCAGCATTTT. As protein: CASSNRTTGGPGSNQPQHF.

The V gene is TRBV18, the J gene TRBJ2-6; the D gene is possibly TRBD2 (5 bases). This CDR3 comprises 17 residues. Trimming removed 2 bases from V and 0 bases from J, with 11 bases in between. Germline V lookup: CDR1 KGHSH, CDR2 LQKENI. In nucleotides, the CDR3 is TGTGCCAGCTCACCATACAGACTAAACTCTGGGGCCAACGTCCTGACTTTC. It translates to CASSPYRLNSGANVLTF.

J is TRBJ2-2 and V is TRBV4-3; the match to TRBD2 covers 10 bases. The CDR3 sequence is 17 residues long. After removal of 3 bases from V and 6 bases from J, the junction contained 10 bases not matched to a gene. Per germline, CDR1 LGHNA and CDR2 YSLEER. The CDR3 nucleotides read TGCGCCAGCAGCCACCCCAGGAGCGGGGGGGCATCCGGGGAGCTGTTTTTT. This gives the protein CASSHPRSGGASGELFF.

V and J are TRBV7-2 and TRBJ2-3; 12 positions match TRBD2. Germline V gene sequence: CDR1 SGHTA, CDR2 FQGNSA. This CDR3 is built from 17 residues. V trimming: 4 bases; J trimming: 3 bases; junction bases outside the gene matches: 8. CDR3 DNA sequence: TGTGCCAGCAGCTCCCAGACTAGCGGGAGTGTGACAGATACGCAGTATTTT. Translation gives CASSSQTSGSVTDTQYF.

The chain couples TRBV7-2 to TRBJ2-7, with 9 positions matching TRBD1. The CDR3 spans 15 residues. Germline values: CDR1 SGHTA, CDR2 FQGNSA. J gave up 7 bases and V 5 bases, and 12 bases lay outside the gene matches. CDR3 in DNA: TGTGCCAGCAGCGTACCCGGGACAGGGAATTGGGAGCAGTACTTC. It encodes CASSVPGTGNWEQYF.

J is TRBJ2-2 and V is TRBV9; tentatively, D is TRBD2 (5 bases). V was pared by 3 bases and J by 4 bases, with 10 bases between. CDR1 is SGDLS and CDR2 is YYNGEE in the germline V gene. CDR3 length equals 14 residues. The CDR3 spells CASSDRGSTGELFF. CDR3 DNA sequence: TGTGCCAGCAGCGACCGAGGGTCCACCGGGGAGCTGTTTTTT.

The V gene is TRBV6-4, the J gene TRBJ1-2, with D possibly matching TRBD1 (6 bases). The CDR3 has 15 amino acids. Germline V gene lookup returns CDR1 MRHNA and CDR2 SNTAGT. The ends were cut back, 2 bases at V and 5 bases at J, with 15 bases in the middle. CDR3 coding DNA: TGTGCCAGCAGTGACAGGGACACCGGGTTTTATGGCTACACCTTC. Its protein is CASSDRDTGFYGYTF.

The chain is built from TRBV7-2 and TRBJ1-1; D unresolved. V lost 1 base and J 4 bases, leaving 13 bases between the germline ends. The CDR3 extends over 15 amino acids. Germline V lookup: CDR1 SGHTA, CDR2 FQGNSA. The CDR3 bases are TGTGCCAGCAGCTTAGGTTCGGGAGGGTCCACTGAAGCTTTCTTT. Protein: CASSLGSGGSTEAFF.